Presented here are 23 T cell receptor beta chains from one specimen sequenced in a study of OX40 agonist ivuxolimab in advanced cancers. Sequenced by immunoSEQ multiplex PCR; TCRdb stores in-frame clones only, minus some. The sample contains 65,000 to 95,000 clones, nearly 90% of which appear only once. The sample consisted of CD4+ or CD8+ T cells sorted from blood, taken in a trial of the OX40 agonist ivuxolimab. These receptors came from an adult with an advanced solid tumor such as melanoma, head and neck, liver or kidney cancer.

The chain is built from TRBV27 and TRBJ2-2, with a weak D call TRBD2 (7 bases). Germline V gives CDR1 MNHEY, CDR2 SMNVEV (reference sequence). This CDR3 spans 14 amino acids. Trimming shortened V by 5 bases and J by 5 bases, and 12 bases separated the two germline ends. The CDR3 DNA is TGTGCCAGCAGTGGGGGGGCGCGAACCGGGGAGCTGTTTTTT. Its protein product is CASSGGARTGELFF.

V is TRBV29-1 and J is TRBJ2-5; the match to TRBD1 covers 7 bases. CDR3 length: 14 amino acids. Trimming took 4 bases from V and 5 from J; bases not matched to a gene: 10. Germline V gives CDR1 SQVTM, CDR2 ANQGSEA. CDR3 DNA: TGCAGCGTTGGTTCGGCAGGGGGTTGGGAGACCCAGTACTTC. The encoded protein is CSVGSAGGWETQYF.

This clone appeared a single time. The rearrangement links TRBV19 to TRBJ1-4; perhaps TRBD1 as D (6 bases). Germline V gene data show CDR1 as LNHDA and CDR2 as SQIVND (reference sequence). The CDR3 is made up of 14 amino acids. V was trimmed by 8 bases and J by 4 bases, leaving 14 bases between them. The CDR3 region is CASGDTRRNEKLFF. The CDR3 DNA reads TGTGCCAGTGGGGACACGAGGCGTAATGAAAAACTGTTTTTT.

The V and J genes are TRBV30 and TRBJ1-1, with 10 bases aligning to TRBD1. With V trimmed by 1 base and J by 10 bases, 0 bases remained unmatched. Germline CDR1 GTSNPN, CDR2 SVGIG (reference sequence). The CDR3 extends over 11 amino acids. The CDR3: CAWSGTGGAFF. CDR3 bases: TGTGCCTGGAGTGGGACAGGGGGAGCTTTCTTT.

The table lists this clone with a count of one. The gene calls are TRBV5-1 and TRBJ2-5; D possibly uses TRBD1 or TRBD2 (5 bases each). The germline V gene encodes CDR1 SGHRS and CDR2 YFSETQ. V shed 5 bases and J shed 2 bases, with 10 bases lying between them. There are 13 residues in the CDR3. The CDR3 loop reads CASSTEGQETQYF. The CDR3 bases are TGCGCCAGCAGTACCGAGGGGCAAGAGACCCAGTACTTC.

The CDR3 DNA reads as TGTGCCAGCAGCTTGTATCCCGGCAGCTTTGACCATGGCTACACCTTC. Its protein product is CASSLYPGSFDHGYTF. The chain carries TRBV5-5 and TRBJ1-2; D unresolved. The germline gives CDR1 SGHKS, CDR2 YYEKEE (reference sequence). This CDR3 has 16 amino acids. Deletions cut 1 base from V and 6 bases from J, with 19 bases between.

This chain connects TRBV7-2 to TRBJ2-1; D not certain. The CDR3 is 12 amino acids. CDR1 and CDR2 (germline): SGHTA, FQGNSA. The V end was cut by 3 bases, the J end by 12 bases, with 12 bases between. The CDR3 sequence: CASSFEVLGQFF. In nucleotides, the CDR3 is TGTGCCAGCAGCTTTGAGGTTTTGGGGCAGTTCTTC.

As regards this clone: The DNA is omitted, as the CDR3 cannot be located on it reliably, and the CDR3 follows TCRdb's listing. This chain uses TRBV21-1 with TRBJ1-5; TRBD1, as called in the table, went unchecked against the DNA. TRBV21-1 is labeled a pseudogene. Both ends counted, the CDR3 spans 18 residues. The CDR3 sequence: CASSGDTGAYNCNQPQHF.

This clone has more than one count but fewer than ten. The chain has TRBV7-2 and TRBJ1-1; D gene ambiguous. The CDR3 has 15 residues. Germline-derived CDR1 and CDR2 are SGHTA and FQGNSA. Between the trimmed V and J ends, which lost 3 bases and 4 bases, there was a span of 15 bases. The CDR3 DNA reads TGTGCCAGCAGCTTTGCCGGGGTTTTGAGCACTGAAGCTTTCTTT. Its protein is CASSFAGVLSTEAFF.

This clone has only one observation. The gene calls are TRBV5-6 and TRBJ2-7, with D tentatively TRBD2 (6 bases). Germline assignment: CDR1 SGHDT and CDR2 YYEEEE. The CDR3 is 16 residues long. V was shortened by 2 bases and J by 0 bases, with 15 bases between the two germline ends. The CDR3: CASSFGRAGSSYEQYV. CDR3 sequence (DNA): TGTGCCAGCAGCTTTGGTAGGGCGGGAAGCTCCTACGAGCAGTACGTC.

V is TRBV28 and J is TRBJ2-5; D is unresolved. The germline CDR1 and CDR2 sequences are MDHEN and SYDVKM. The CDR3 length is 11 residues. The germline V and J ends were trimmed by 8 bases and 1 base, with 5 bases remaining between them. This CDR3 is CASGIQETQYF. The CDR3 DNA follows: TGTGCCAGCGGTATCCAAGAGACCCAGTACTTC.

CDR3 in DNA: TGTGCCAGCAGCAGGACAGGGGTCGGGGAGACCCAGTACTTC. It codes for CASSRTGVGETQYF. The rearrangement uses TRBV5-5 and TRBJ2-5, with TRBD1 identical over 9 bases. Germline CDR1 SGHKS, CDR2 YYEKEE (reference sequence). CDR3 size: 14 residues. The V gene end was trimmed by 4 bases and the J gene end by 5 bases; junction bases not matched to a gene: 6.

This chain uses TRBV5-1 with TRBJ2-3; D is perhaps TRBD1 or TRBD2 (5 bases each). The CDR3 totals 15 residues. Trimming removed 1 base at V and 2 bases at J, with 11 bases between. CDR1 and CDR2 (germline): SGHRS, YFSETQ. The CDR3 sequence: CASSLSRGDTDTQYF. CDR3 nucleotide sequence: TGCGCCAGCAGCTTGTCGAGGGGAGACACAGATACGCAGTATTTT.

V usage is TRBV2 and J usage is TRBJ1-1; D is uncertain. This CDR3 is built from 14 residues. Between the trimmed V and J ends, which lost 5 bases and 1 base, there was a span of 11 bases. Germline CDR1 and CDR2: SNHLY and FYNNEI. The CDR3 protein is CASSLHGPNTEAFF. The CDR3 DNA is TGTGCCAGCAGTCTGCACGGACCGAACACTGAAGCTTTCTTT.

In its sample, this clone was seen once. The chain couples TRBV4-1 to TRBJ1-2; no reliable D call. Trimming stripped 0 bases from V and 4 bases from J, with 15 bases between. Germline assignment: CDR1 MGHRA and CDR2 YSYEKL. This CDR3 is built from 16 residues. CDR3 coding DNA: TGCGCCAGCAGCCAAGAAGTCGCCTCACGTCTCTATGGCTACACCTTC. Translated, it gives CASSQEVASRLYGYTF.

The CDR3 DNA reads as TGTGCCAGCAAACTCGGGGGGTCCGACTCTGGAAACACCATATATTTT. Its protein is CASKLGGSDSGNTIYF. The V call is TRBV5-4, the J call TRBJ1-3; D may be TRBD1 (5 bases). V lost 6 bases, J lost 0 bases, and 16 bases lay in between. Germline loops: CDR1 SGHNT, CDR2 YYREEE (reference sequence). CDR3 size: 16 residues.

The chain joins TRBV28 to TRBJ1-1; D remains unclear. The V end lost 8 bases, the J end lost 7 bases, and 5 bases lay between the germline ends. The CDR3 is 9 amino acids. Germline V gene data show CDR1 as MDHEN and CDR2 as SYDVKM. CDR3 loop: CASEIEAFF. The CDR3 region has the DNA TGTGCCAGCGAAATTGAAGCTTTCTTT. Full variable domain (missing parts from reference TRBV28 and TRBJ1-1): DVKVTQSSRYLVKRTGEKVFLECVQDMDHENMFWYRQDPGLGLRLIYFSYDVKMKEKGDIPEGYSVSREKKERFSLILESASTNQTSMYLCASEIEAFFGQGTRLTVV.

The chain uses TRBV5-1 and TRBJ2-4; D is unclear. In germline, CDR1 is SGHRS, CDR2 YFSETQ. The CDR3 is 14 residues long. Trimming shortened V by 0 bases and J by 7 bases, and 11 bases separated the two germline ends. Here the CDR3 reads CASSLGSEYNIQYF. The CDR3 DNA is TGCGCCAGCAGCTTGGGGTCTGAGTATAACATTCAGTACTTC.

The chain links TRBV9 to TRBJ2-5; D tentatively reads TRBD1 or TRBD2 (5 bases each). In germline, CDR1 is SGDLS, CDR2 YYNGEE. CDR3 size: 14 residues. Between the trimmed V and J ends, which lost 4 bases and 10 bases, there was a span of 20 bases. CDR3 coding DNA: TGTGCCAGCAGCCCACGGGACCGATTCCCCGACCAGTACTTC. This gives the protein CASSPRDRFPDQYF.

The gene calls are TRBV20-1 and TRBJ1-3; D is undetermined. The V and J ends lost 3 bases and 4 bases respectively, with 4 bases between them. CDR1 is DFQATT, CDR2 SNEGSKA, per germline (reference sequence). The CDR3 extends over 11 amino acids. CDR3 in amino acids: CSASWGNTIYF. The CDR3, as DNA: TGCAGTGCTAGTTGGGGAAACACCATATATTTT.

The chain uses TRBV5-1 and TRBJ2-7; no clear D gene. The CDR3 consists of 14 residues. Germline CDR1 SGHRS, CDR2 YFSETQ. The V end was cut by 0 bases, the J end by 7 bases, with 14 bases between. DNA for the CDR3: TGCGCCAGCAGCTTGGACTTCCCCCTATGGGAGCAGTACTTC. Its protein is CASSLDFPLWEQYF.

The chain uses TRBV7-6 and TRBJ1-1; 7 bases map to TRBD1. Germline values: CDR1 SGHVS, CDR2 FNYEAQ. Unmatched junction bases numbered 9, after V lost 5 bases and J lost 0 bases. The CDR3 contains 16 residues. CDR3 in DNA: TGTGCCAGCAGCCCCGACAGGGCTCCGGTGAACACTGAAGCTTTCTTT. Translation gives CASSPDRAPVNTEAFF.

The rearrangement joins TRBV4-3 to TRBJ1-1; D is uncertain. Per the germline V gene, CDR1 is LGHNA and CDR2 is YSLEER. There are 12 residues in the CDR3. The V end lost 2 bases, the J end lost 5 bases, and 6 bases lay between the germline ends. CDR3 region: CASSQKGTEAFF. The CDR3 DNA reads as TGCGCCAGCAGCCAAAAAGGGACTGAAGCTTTCTTT.